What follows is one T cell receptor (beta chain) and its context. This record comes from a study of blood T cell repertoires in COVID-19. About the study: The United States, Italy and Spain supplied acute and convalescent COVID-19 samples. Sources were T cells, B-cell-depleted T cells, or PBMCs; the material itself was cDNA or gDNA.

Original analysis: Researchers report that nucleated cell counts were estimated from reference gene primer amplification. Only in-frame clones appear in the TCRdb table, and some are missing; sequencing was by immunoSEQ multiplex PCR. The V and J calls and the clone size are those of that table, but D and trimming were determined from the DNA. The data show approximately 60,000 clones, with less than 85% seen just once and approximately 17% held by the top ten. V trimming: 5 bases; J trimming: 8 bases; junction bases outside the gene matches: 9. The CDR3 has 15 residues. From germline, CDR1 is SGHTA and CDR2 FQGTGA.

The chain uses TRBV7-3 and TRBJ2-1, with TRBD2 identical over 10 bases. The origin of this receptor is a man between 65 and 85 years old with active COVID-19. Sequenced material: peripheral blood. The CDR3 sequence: CASSPEPGLADEQFF. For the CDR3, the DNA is TGTGCCAGCAGCCCCGAACCCGGACTAGCGGATGAGCAGTTCTTC.